Listed here are 18 T cell receptor beta chains from one sample, sequenced in a study of blood T cell repertoires in COVID-19 (TCRdb year 2020). Preparation of the library involved the immunoSEQ multiplex PCR assay. TCRdb's version of the immuneACCESS table is confined to in-frame rearrangements and falls short of the full clone set. An unresolved V gene accounts for under half of the shortfall where checked; the remainder is of unknown origin. The sample table lists approximately 97,000 clones, approximately 81% of them with a count of one. About 38% of the sample is held by the ten biggest clonotypes. The specimen was peripheral blood. The receptors were gathered from a man older than 75 with acute or convalescent COVID-19.

The rearrangement links TRBV11-3 to TRBJ2-5, with D perhaps TRBD2 (5 bases). This CDR3 comprises 13 residues. V lost 0 bases and J lost 7, with 9 bases in between. Germline-derived CDR1 and CDR2 are SGHNT and YENEEA. This CDR3 is CASSLELGGTQYF. The DNA for the CDR3 is TGTGCCAGCAGCTTAGAACTAGGTGGGACCCAGTACTTC.

The chain has TRBV19 and TRBJ1-6, with 12 bases aligning to TRBD1. The trim removed 10 bases at V and 9 bases at J, leaving 7 bases unmatched. This CDR3 contains 14 residues. Per the germline V gene, CDR1 is LNHDA and CDR2 is SQIVND (reference sequence). CDR3 bases: TGTGCCACCGGGACAGGGGGCATAGGTTCACCCCTCCACTTT. Translated: CATGTGGIGSPLHF.

This clone has a handful of counts. The rearrangement joins TRBV19 to TRBJ2-1; 8 positions match TRBD2. J lost 7 bases, V lost 5 bases, and 16 bases had no gene match. This CDR3 comprises 17 residues. Germline V gene data show CDR1 as LNHDA and CDR2 as SQIVND (reference sequence). DNA for the CDR3: TGTGCCAGTAGTCCCCTTTCGACGGGAGGGAATGTTAATGAGCAGTTCTTC. Encoded protein: CASSPLSTGGNVNEQFF. The variable domain in full, with the rest retrieved from reference TRBV19 and TRBJ2-1, is DGGITQSPKYLFRKEGQNVTLSCEQNLNHDAMYWYRQDPGQGLRLIYYSQIVNDFQKGDIAEGYSVSREKKESFPLTVTSAQKNPTAFYLCASSPLSTGGNVNEQFFGPGTRLTVL.

This clone was observed once. J is TRBJ2-5 and V is TRBV12-5; 7 nucleotides line up with TRBD2. The junction had 6 bases not matched to a gene; V was cut back by 1 base and J by 4 bases. CDR1 LGHNT and CDR2 FRNRAP come from the germline V gene. The CDR3 is 15 residues long. DNA for the CDR3: TGTGCTAGTGGTTTGGATCTGGGGGGGTTAGAGACCCAGTACTTC. Amino acids: CASGLDLGGLETQYF. The whole variable domain, filled in from reference TRBV12-5 and TRBJ2-5, reads DARVTQTPRHKVTEMGQEVTMRCQPILGHNTVFWYRQTMMQGLELLAYFRNRAPLDDSGMPKDRFSAEMPDATLATLKIQPSEPRDSAVYFCASGLDLGGLETQYFGPGTRLLVL.

The rearrangement links TRBV5-6 to TRBJ2-1; 10 bases line up with TRBD2. The germline CDR1 and CDR2 sequences are SGHDT and YYEEEE. Germline trimming cut 4 bases from V and 3 bases from J; bases unmatched to any gene: 13. This CDR3 has 18 amino acids. For the CDR3, the DNA is TGTGCCAGCAGCGGATCGCTAGCGGGAGTCTTCGGCTACAATGAGCAGTTCTTC. Translating gives CASSGSLAGVFGYNEQFF.

This chain links TRBV12-3 or TRBV12-4 with TRBJ2-7; TRBD2 is a possible D gene (5 bases). The V end was cut by 8 bases, the J end by 2 bases, with 13 bases between. The CDR3 spans 13 residues. As DNA, the CDR3 is TGTGCCAGCCTTGGGCCTAGCCCCTACGAGCAGTACTTC. It codes for CASLGPSPYEQYF.

This clone was seen a few times. This chain uses TRBV6-5 with TRBJ2-7, with 8 bases matching TRBD1. After removal of 5 bases from V and 3 bases from J, the junction contained 6 bases not matched to a gene. CDR1 and CDR2 (germline): MNHEY, SVGAGI. This CDR3 has 14 residues. This CDR3 reads CASSLLTGDYEQYF. The CDR3 region has the DNA TGTGCCAGCAGTCTATTGACAGGGGACTACGAGCAGTACTTC.

The chain combines TRBV14 with TRBJ1-1, with D perhaps matching TRBD1 (5 bases). Germline CDR1 reads SGHDN; CDR2 reads FVKESK. V was trimmed by 4 bases and J by 6 bases, leaving 15 bases between them. This CDR3 comprises 14 residues. The CDR3 bases are TGTGCCAGCAGCCTCGGCTCAGGGCGCGCTGAAGCTTTCTTT. Amino acid sequence: CASSLGSGRAEAFF.

This clone was observed a few times. The chain links TRBV7-9 to TRBJ1-5, with unresolved D. The CDR3 has 13 residues. V was cut by 6 bases and J by 5 bases, with 11 bases left in between. CDR1 is SEHNR, CDR2 FQNEAQ, per germline (reference sequence). The CDR3 sequence: CASSRPHHQPQHF. As DNA, the CDR3 is TGTGCCAGCAGTCGTCCACACCATCAGCCCCAGCATTTT.

This clone was observed a handful of times. This chain connects TRBV5-1 to TRBJ2-3, with TRBD2 identical over 9 bases. Germline V lookup: CDR1 SGHRS, CDR2 YFSETQ. CDR3 length: 15 amino acids. V lost 2 bases to trimming and J lost 2 bases; unmatched junction nucleotides: 3. Here the CDR3 reads CASSFLAGDTDTQYF. CDR3 nucleotide sequence: TGCGCCAGCAGCTTTTTAGCGGGGGACACAGATACGCAGTATTTT. Supplemented by reference TRBV5-1 and TRBJ2-3, the full variable domain reads KAGVTQTPRYLIKTRGQQVTLSCSPISGHRSVSWYQQTPGQGLQFLFEYFSETQRNKGNFPGRFSGRQFSNSRSEMNVSTLELGDSALYLCASSFLAGDTDTQYFGPGTRLTVL.

This chain connects TRBV10-3 to TRBJ2-3; TRBD2 matches 7 bases. Looked up from germline, CDR1 is ENHRY and CDR2 is SYGVKD. The CDR3 has 14 residues. After removal of 9 bases from V and 2 bases from J, the junction contained 8 bases not matched to a gene. CDR3 in amino acids: CAMGGTNPTDTQYF. In DNA form, the CDR3 reads TGTGCCATGGGAGGGACTAACCCCACAGATACGCAGTATTTT.

This clone was detected a few times. The V call is TRBV5-1, the J call TRBJ1-1, with TRBD1 matching 11 bases. The CDR3 covers 16 residues. The germline gives CDR1 SGHRS, CDR2 YFSETQ. Trimming removed 4 bases from V and 4 bases from J; junction bases left unmatched: 9. For the CDR3, the DNA is TGCGCCAGCAGCCCCCGGACAGGGGGCGTGGGCACTGAAGCTTTCTTT. It specifies CASSPRTGGVGTEAFF. Looking up the rest from reference TRBV5-1 and TRBJ1-1 gives the full variable domain: KAGVTQTPRYLIKTRGQQVTLSCSPISGHRSVSWYQQTPGQGLQFLFEYFSETQRNKGNFPGRFSGRQFSNSRSEMNVSTLELGDSALYLCASSPRTGGVGTEAFFGQGTRLTVV.

The genes are TRBV5-8 and TRBJ2-6, with a weak D call TRBD2 (5 bases). The germline CDR1 and CDR2 sequences are SGHTS and YDEGEE. The CDR3 consists of 17 residues. The ends were cut back, 4 bases at V and 2 bases at J, with 16 bases in the middle. DNA for the CDR3: TGTGCCAGCAGCCGAGGGTCCTCCTTCACTGGGGCCAACGTCCTGACTTTC. Translating it yields CASSRGSSFTGANVLTF.

This clone was detected a few times. This chain connects TRBV27 to TRBJ1-4, with no clear D. Germline V lookup: CDR1 MNHEY, CDR2 SMNVEV (reference sequence). With 5 bases removed from V and 13 bases from J, the gap between germline ends came to 14 bases. CDR3 size: 12 residues. The CDR3 reads CASSPDARVLFF. CDR3 nucleotides: TGTGCCAGCAGTCCCGACGCGCGGGTACTGTTTTTT.

The chain links TRBV19 to TRBJ2-2; 14 nucleotides agree with TRBD2. CDR3 size: 19 residues. Germline CDR1 and CDR2: LNHDA and SQIVND (reference sequence). J was trimmed by 6 bases and V by 10 bases; bases with no gene match: 19. CDR3 loop: CATARRQGATSGRAGELFF. DNA of the CDR3: TGTGCCACTGCCCGGAGACAGGGGGCGACTAGCGGGAGGGCCGGGGAGCTGTTTTTT.

The rearrangement links TRBV5-6 to TRBJ1-4; weak D call: TRBD1 (6 bases). This CDR3 spans 16 amino acids. Between the trimmed V and J ends, which lost 0 bases and 2 bases, there was a span of 11 bases. Germline assignment: CDR1 SGHDT and CDR2 YYEEEE. The CDR3 DNA follows: TGTGCCAGCAGCTTGGGGGGGCTGTCGACTAATGAAAAACTGTTTTTT. Its translation: CASSLGGLSTNEKLFF.

The sample holds a few counts of this clone. The V gene is TRBV2, the J gene TRBJ1-3, with D tentatively TRBD1 (5 bases). V lost 1 base and J 3 bases, leaving 19 bases between the germline ends. From germline, CDR1 is SNHLY and CDR2 FYNNEI. There are 18 residues in the CDR3. CDR3 in DNA: TGTGCCAGCAGTGAAGGCACTTACCCACGGAGGGGTGGAAACACCATATATTTT. This encodes CASSEGTYPRRGGNTIYF.

V gene TRBV6-5 combines with J gene TRBJ1-2; D possibly corresponds to TRBD1 (5 bases). This CDR3 has 12 amino acids. Trimming removed 6 bases at V and 6 bases at J, with 11 bases between. Germline lookup yields CDR1 MNHEY and CDR2 SVGAGI. CDR3 in DNA: TGTGCCAGCAGCAGGGTTAAAGATGGCTACACCTTC. Its protein product is CASSRVKDGYTF.